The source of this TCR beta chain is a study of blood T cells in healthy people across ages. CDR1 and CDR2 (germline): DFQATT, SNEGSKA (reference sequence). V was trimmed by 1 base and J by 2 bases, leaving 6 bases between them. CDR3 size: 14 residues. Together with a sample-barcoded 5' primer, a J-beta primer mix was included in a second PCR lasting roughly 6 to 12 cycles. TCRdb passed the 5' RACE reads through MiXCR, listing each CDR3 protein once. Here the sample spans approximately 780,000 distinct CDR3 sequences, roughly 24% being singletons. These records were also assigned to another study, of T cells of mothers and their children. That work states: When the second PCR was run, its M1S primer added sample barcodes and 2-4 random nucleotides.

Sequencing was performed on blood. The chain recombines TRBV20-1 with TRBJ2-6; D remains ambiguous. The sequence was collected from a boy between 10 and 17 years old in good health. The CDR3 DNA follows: TGCAGTGCTAGAGCCTTCGCTGGGGCCAACGTCCTGACTTTC. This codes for CSARAFAGANVLTF.